This TCR beta chain was identified during a study of CD8 T cells in ankylosing spondylitis. Study conclusions and caveats: Reportedly, disease-linked clones are significantly enriched in ankylosing spondylitis patients' matched synovial fluid. A TCR beta motif of fewer than ten highly homologous variants seemed to mark ankylosing spondylitis blood.

This clonotype showed up just a few times. Its antigen is currently unknown. TCR beta libraries were made by quantitative 5'-RACE with molecular barcodes. TCRdb re-derived calls from the 5' RACE reads in MiXCR, one entry per CDR3 protein. The repertoire holds about 540,000 distinct CDR3 sequences, with about 13% as singletons. Sequences were obtained from blood, either unsorted or a sorted T cell fraction (not recorded which). The receptor was isolated from a male donor with ankylosing spondylitis.

In DNA, the CDR3 is TGTGCCAGCAGCGTCGACACCGCCTACAATGAGCAGTTCTTC. It yields the protein CASSVDTAYNEQFF. The rearrangement links TRBV5-6 to TRBJ2-1; unclear D gene. CDR1 is SGHDT, CDR2 YYEEEE, per germline. Trimming stripped 4 bases from V and 2 bases from J, with 10 bases between. The CDR3 is made up of 14 amino acids.